This T cell receptor (beta chain) stems from a study of neurological immune-mediated disorders. Many counts were recorded for this clonotype. 5'RACE with 10-nucleotide random UMIs produced the cDNA. A single record per CDR3 protein comes from TCRdb applying MiXCR to the 5' RACE reads. The data show about 53,000 distinct CDR3 sequences, roughly 3.2% seen once. V gave up 3 bases and J gave up 5 bases, with 8 bases separating them. The germline CDR1 and CDR2 sequences are DFQATT and SNEGSKA (reference sequence). This CDR3 comprises 12 residues. Sequencing was carried out using PBMCs. This chain connects TRBV20-1 to TRBJ2-1; either TRBD1 or TRBD2 may supply D (5 bases each). The clonotype comes from a woman aged 25 to 45 with multiple sclerosis. Here the CDR3 DNA reads TGCAGTGCTAGGGGACCCCACAATGAGCAGTTCTTC. It codes for CSARGPHNEQFF.